The present T cell receptor (beta chain) was sequenced within a study of glioma-infiltrating T cells after dendritic cell vaccination. This clone came up once. Generated by immunoSEQ multiplex PCR, the TCRdb table keeps only in-frame clones and is missing some. In the table there are about 50,000 clones, roughly 85% of which are singletons. V trimming: 0 bases; J trimming: 0 bases; junction bases outside the gene matches: 20. Per the germline V gene, CDR1 is LNHNV and CDR2 is YYDKDF (reference sequence). The CDR3 runs 22 residues. This chain joins TRBV15 and TRBJ2-3, with 8 bases matching TRBD2. The receptor comes from a human donor with glioblastoma. This material consisted of blood, taken before dendritic cell vaccination. The CDR3 loop reads CATSREITLVEAGATSTDTQYF. The CDR3 DNA reads as TGTGCCACCAGCAGAGAGATAACATTAGTTGAAGCGGGAGCCACTAGCACAGATACGCAGTATTTT.